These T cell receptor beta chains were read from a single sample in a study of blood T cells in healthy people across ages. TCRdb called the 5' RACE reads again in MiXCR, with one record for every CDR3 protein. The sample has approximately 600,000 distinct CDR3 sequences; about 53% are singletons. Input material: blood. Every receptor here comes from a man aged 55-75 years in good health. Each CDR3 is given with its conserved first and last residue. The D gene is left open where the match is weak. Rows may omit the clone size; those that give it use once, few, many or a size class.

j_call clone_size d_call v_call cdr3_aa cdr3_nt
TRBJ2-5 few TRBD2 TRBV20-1 CSARGASGGAGETQYF TGCAGTGCTAGAGGAGCTAGCGGGGGGGCCGGAGAGACCCAGTACTTC
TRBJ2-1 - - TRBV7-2 CASSLAGGASYNEQFF TGTGCCAGCAGCTTAGCTGGCGGTGCGTCCTACAATGAGCAGTTCTTC
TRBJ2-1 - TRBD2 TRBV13 CASSTSGGAFYNEQFF TGTGCCAGCAGTACTAGCGGGGGGGCCTTCTACAATGAGCAGTTCTTC
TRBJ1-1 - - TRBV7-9 CASSLLGVLNTEAFF TGTGCCAGCAGCCTACTGGGGGTTTTGAACACTGAAGCTTTCTTT
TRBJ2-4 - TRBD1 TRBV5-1 CASSLQGAAKNIQYF TGCGCCAGCAGCTTACAGGGGGCGGCCAAAAACATTCAGTACTTC
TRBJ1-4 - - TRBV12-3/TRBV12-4 CASRGEKLFF TGTGCCAGCAGGGGGGAAAAACTGTTTTTT
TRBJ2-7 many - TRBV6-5 CASGYEQYF TGCGCCAGCGGGTACGAGCAGTACTTC
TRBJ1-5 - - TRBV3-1 CASSQDLSGPQPQHF TGTGCCAGCAGCCAAGATCTCTCGGGGCCCCAGCCCCAGCATTTT
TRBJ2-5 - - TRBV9 CASSPDRGWIKTQYF TGTGCCAGCAGCCCCGATCGGGGGTGGATAAAGACCCAGTACTTC
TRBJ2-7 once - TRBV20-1 CSARVQGYSYEQYF TGCAGTGCTAGAGTGCAGGGGTACTCCTACGAGCAGTACTTC
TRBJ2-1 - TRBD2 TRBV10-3 CAISTSGGASDEQFF TGTGCCATCAGCACTAGCGGGGGGGCGTCCGATGAGCAGTTCTTC
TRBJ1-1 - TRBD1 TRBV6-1 CASMWDRANTEAFF TGTGCCAGCATGTGGGACAGGGCGAACACTGAAGCTTTCTTT
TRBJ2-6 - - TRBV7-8 CASSSSDTRLAGANVLTF TGTGCCAGCAGCTCGTCCGACACCCGCCTAGCTGGGGCCAACGTCCTGACTTTC
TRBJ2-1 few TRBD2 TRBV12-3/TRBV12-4 CASNPTGGLREQFF TGTGCCAGCAACCCGACGGGGGGGCTGCGTGAGCAGTTCTTC